This T cell receptor beta chain was documented in a study of T cells after yellow fever vaccination. Study-wide results and caveats: Among primary-vaccination clones, most reappeared after the booster, at approximately 97% for CD4 and 85% to 90% for CD8. A weaker but faster secondary response was observed, peaking on day 5 versus 15.

For TCR, cDNA came from 5'RACE template switching, which added a universal primer site and UMIs. Each CDR3 protein gets one entry after TCRdb re-called the 5' RACE reads with MiXCR. Here the sample spans approximately 510,000 distinct CDR3 sequences, about a fifth being singletons. This clonotype has a handful of counts. Its antigen is not identified. Germline values: CDR1 MGHRA, CDR2 YSYEKL. The CDR3 extends over 15 amino acids. V dropped 8 bases and J dropped 7; count of bases not matched to a gene: 16. The chain links TRBV4-1 to TRBJ2-7; 8 nucleotides line up with TRBD2. The clonotype originates from a man between 18 and 29 years old who received the YFV17D yellow fever vaccine. Sample: PBMCs, taken about 20 days after the first yellow fever vaccination. The CDR3 DNA reads as TGCGCCAGCTCGGGGGGGCTGCAGGGACAAGGGGAGCAGTACTTC. Translation: CASSGGLQGQGEQYF.